This T cell receptor beta chain was sequenced in a study of beta chain features in type 1 diabetes. Study-level results: In all four CD4+ subsets, TCRB CDR3 length was significantly, moderately reduced in type 1 diabetes.

The isolated RNA, all of it, was reverse transcribed, so expressed TCRB transcripts were what got sequenced. The assay was immunoSEQ multiplex PCR, and TCRdb's table has in-frame clones only and misses some. The sample has more than 250,000 clones, over 11% seen once. CDR1 SGHRS and CDR2 YFSETQ come from the germline V gene. V shed 0 bases and J shed 3 bases, with 9 bases lying between them. The length of the CDR3 is 14 residues. As for this clone: Its antigen is as yet unknown. The same CDR3 arises from other DNA sequences in this sample as well.

Populations obtained by sorting all exceeded 98% purity. Material for sequencing was naive CD4+ T cells from blood. The chain joins TRBV5-1 to TRBJ2-5; a weak D match, TRBD2 (6 bases). The clonotype comes from a man aged 30-40 years with type 1 diabetes. The CDR3: CASSLASGEETQYF. In DNA, the CDR3 is TGCGCCAGCAGCTTGGCCTCGGGGGAAGAGACCCAGTACTTC.